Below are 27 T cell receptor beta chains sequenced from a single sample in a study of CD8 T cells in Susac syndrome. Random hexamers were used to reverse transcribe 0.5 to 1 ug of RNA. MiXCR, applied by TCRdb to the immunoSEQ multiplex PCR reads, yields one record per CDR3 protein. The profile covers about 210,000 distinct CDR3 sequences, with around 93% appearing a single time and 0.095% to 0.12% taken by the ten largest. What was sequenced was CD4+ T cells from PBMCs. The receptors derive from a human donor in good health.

CDR3: CASSVPGVNSPLHF. CDR3 DNA sequence: TGCGCCAGCAGCGTCCCAGGGGTAAATTCACCCCTCCACTTT. This chain joins TRBV5-1 and TRBJ1-6, with TRBD1 as a possible D gene (6 bases). The CDR3 is 14 residues long. V was pared by 4 bases and J by 7 bases, with 12 bases between. From germline, CDR1 is SGHRS and CDR2 YFSETQ. Complete variable domain (other parts from reference TRBV5-1 and TRBJ1-6): KAGVTQTPRYLIKTRGQQVTLSCSPISGHRSVSWYQQTPGQGLQFLFEYFSETQRNKGNFPGRFSGRQFSNSRSEMNVSTLELGDSALYLCASSVPGVNSPLHFGNGTRLTVT.

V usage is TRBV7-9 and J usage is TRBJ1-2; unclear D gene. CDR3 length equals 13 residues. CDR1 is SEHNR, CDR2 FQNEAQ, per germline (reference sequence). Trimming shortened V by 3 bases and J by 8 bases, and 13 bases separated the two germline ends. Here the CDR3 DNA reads TGTGCCAGCAGCTTCCAAGTCCAGGAGGGCTACACCTTC. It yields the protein CASSFQVQEGYTF.

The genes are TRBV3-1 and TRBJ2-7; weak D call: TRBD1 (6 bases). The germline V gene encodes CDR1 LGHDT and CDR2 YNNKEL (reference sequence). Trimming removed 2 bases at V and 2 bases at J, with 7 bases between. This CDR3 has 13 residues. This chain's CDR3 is CASSQTGPYEQYF. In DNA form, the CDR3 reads TGTGCCAGCAGCCAAACAGGGCCCTACGAGCAGTACTTC.

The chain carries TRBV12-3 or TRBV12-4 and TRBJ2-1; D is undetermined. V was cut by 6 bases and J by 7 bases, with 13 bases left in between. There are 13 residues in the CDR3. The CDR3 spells CASSPIYANEQFF. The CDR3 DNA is TGTGCCAGCAGCCCTATCTATGCAAATGAGCAGTTCTTC.

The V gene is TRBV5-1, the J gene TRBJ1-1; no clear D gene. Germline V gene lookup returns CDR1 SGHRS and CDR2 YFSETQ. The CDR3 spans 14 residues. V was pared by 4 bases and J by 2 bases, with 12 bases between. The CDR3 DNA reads TGCGCCAGCAGCCACAAGTTAGAAAACACTGAAGCTTTCTTT. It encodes CASSHKLENTEAFF.

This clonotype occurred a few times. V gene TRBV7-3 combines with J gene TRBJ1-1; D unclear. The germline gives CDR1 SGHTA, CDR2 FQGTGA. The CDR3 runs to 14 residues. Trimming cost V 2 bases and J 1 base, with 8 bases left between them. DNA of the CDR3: TGTGCCAGCAGCTTAGGACCAGCGAACACTGAAGCTTTCTTT. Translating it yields CASSLGPANTEAFF.

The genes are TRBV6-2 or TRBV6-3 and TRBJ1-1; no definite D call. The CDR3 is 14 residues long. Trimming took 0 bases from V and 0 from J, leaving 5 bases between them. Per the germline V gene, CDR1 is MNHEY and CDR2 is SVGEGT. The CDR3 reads CASSYSAVNTEAFF. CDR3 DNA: TGTGCCAGCAGTTACTCGGCCGTGAACACTGAAGCTTTCTTT.

The CDR3: CASSIGVNRANEQFF. DNA of the CDR3: TGTGCCAGTAGTATTGGGGTGAATCGGGCGAATGAGCAGTTCTTC. The rearrangement links TRBV19 to TRBJ2-1; the D is unclear. From germline, CDR1 is LNHDA and CDR2 SQIVND (reference sequence). The length of the CDR3 is 15 residues. Trimming removed 3 bases at V and 7 bases at J, with 16 bases between.

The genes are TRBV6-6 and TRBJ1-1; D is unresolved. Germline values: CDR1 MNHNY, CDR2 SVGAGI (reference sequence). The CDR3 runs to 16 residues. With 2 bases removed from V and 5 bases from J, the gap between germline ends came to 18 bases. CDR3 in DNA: TGTGCCAGCAGTTACCCTACCACGGGGAGAAGGACTGAAGCTTTCTTT. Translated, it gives CASSYPTTGRRTEAFF.

DNA of the CDR3: TGTGCCAGCAGCTTACGAACAGGGGCGGTCACTGAAGCTTTCTTT. The encoded protein is CASSLRTGAVTEAFF. V usage is TRBV5-4 and J usage is TRBJ1-1; 7 positions agree with TRBD1. Germline assignment: CDR1 SGHNT and CDR2 YYREEE (reference sequence). V shed 2 bases, J shed 4 bases, and the junction held 8 bases outside the gene matches. CDR3 length: 15 residues.

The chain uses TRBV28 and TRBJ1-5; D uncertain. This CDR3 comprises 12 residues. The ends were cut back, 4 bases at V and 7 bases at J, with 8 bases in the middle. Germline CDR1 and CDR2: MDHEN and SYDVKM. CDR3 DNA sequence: TGTGCCAGCAGTTCCTACAGCCAGCCCCAGCATTTT. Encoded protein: CASSSYSQPQHF. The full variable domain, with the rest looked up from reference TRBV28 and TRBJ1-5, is DVKVTQSSRYLVKRTGEKVFLECVQDMDHENMFWYRQDPGLGLRLIYFSYDVKMKEKGDIPEGYSVSREKKERFSLILESASTNQTSMYLCASSSYSQPQHFGDGTRLSIL.

For the CDR3, the DNA is TGTGCCAGCAGCTTATCGCTGAACACTGAAGCTTTCTTT. Residues: CASSLSLNTEAFF. The chain combines TRBV7-9 with TRBJ1-1, with D unresolved. The germline gives CDR1 SEHNR, CDR2 FQNEAQ (reference sequence). The length of the CDR3 is 13 residues. Trimming cost V 2 bases and J 0 bases, with 4 bases left between them.

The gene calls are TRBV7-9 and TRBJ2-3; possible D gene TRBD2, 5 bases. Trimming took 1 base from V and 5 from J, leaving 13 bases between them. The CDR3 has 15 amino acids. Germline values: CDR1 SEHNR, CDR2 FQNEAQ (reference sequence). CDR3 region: CASSLVRGAQDTQYF. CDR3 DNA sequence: TGTGCCAGCAGCTTAGTTCGGGGTGCGCAAGATACGCAGTATTTT.

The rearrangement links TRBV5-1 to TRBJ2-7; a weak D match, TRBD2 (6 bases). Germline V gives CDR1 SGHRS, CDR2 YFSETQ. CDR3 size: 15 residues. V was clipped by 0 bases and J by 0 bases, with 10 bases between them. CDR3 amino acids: CASSLGQTSSYEQYF. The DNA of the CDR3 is TGCGCCAGCAGCTTGGGACAGACTAGCTCCTACGAGCAGTACTTC.

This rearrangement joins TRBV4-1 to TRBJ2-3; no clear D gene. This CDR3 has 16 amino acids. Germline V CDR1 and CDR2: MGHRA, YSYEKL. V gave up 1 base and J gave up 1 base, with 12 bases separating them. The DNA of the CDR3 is TGCGCCAGCAGCCAAGGCGGCAGCAGCCGCACAGATACGCAGTATTTT. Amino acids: CASSQGGSSRTDTQYF.

The DNA of the CDR3 is TGTGCCACCGATGGGTCGGCCCCCTTGGGGCCTAATTCACCCCTCCACTTT. It translates to CATDGSAPLGPNSPLHF. This sequence joins TRBV7-9 and TRBJ1-6, with D perhaps matching TRBD1 (5 bases). The CDR3 has 17 amino acids. Germline V CDR1 and CDR2: SEHNR, FQNEAQ (reference sequence). Trimming cost V 10 bases and J 6 bases, with 25 bases left between them.

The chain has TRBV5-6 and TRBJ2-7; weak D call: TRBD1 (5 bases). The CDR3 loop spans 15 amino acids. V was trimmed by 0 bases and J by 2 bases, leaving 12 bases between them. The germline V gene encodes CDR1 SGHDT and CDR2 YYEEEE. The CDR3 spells CASSLEAGLPYEQYF. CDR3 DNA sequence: TGTGCCAGCAGCTTGGAGGCAGGGCTGCCCTACGAGCAGTACTTC.

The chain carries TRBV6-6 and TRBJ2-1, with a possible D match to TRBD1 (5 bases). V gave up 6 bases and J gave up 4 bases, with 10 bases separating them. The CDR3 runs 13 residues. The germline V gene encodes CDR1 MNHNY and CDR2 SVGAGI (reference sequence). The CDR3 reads CASRPDRYNEQFF. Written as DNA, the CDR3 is TGTGCCAGCAGACCTGACAGATACAATGAGCAGTTCTTC.

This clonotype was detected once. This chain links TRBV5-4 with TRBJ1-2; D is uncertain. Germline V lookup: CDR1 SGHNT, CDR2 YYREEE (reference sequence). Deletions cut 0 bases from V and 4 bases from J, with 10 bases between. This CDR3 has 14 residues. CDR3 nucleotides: TGTGCCAGCAGCTTGGATCGGAAGGTCTATGGCTACACCTTC. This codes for CASSLDRKVYGYTF.

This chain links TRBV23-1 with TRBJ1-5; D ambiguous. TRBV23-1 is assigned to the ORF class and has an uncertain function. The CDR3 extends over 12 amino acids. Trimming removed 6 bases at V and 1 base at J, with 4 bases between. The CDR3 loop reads CASSESNQPQHF. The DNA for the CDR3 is TGCGCCAGCAGCGAGAGCAATCAGCCCCAGCATTTT.

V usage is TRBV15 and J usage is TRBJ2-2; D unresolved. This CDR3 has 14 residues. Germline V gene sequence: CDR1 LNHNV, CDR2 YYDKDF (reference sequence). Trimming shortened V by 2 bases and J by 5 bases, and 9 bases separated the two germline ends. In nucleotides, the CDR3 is TGTGCCACCAGCAGATCGGGCCCGACCGGGGAGCTGTTTTTT. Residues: CATSRSGPTGELFF.

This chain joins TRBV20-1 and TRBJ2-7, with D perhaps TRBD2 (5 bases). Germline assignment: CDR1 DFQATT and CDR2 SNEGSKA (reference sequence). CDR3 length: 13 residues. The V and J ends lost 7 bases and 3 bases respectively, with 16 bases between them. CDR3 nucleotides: TGCAGTGAAGAGAGCGGTCGGAGCTACGAGCAGTACTTC. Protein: CSEESGRSYEQYF.

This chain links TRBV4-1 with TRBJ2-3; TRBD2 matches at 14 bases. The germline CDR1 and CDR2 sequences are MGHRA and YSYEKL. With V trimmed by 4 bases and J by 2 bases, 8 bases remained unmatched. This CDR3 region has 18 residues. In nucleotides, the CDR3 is TGCGCCAGCAGCCCCCGACTAGCGGGGGGGCCGAACACAGATACGCAGTATTTT. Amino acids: CASSPRLAGGPNTDTQYF.

The CDR3 spells CASTRLGRGKNIQYF. CDR3 DNA sequence: TGTGCCAGCACCCGTTTGGGCAGGGGAAAAAACATTCAGTACTTC. The chain recombines TRBV28 with TRBJ2-4; the D gene is possibly TRBD1 (6 bases). The CDR3 covers 15 residues. Trimming took off 7 bases at V and 4 bases at J, with 17 bases between the two ends. Germline values: CDR1 MDHEN, CDR2 SYDVKM.

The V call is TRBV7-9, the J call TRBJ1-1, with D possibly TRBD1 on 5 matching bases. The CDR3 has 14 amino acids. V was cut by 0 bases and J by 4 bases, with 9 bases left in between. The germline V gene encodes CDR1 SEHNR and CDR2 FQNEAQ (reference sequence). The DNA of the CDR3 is TGTGCCAGCAGCTTAGCAACAGGCAGCACTGAAGCTTTCTTT. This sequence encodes CASSLATGSTEAFF.

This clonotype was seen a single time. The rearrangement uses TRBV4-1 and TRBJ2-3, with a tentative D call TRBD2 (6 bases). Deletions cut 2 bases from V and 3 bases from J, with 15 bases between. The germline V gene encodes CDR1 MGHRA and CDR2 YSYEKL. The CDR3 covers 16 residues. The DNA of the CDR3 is TGCGCCAGCAGCCAACTGGGGGGACCGTCGACAGATACGCAGTATTTT. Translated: CASSQLGGPSTDTQYF.

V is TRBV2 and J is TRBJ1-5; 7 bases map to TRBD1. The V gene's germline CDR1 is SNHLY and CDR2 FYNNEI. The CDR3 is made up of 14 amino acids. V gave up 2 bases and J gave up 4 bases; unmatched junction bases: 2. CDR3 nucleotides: TGTGCCAGCAGTGAACAGGGGGGTAATCAGCCCCAGCATTTT. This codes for CASSEQGGNQPQHF. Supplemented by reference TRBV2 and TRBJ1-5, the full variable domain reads EPEVTQTPSHQVTQMGQEVILRCVPISNHLYFYWYRQILGQKVEFLVSFYNNEISEKSEIFDDQFSVERPDGSNFTLKIRSTKLEDSAMYFCASSEQGGNQPQHFGDGTRLSIL.